This T cell receptor (beta chain) was sequenced in a study of blood T cells in healthy people across ages. Points from the study as a whole: Compared with aged donors, long-lived donors showed fewer expanded clones, suggesting selection.

Donors were systemically healthy Caucasian individuals from Russia aged 6 to 90 years. The authors isolated at least 7 million PBMCs per sample. The use of a sample-barcoded 5' primer and a J-beta primer mix characterized a second PCR of 7 to 11 cycles. Every sample produced at least 3 million CDR3-containing paired-end reads. TCRdb itself ran the 5' RACE reads through MiXCR, one entry per CDR3 protein. Here the sample spans about 680,000 distinct CDR3 sequences, around half being singletons. Points on this clonotype: Its specificity is unknown.

With V trimmed by 4 bases and J by 2 bases, 10 bases remained unmatched. The CDR3 extends over 16 amino acids. Germline lookup yields CDR1 SQVTM and CDR2 ANQGSEA. The receptor was derived from a woman aged 60-75 years in good health. Sequenced: blood. The V and J genes are TRBV29-1 and TRBJ2-3, with TRBD2 matching 9 bases. The CDR3 is CSVVLTSGYSTDTQYF. Here the CDR3 DNA reads TGCAGCGTTGTCCTGACTAGCGGATATTCCACAGATACGCAGTATTTT.